This T cell receptor (beta chain) was obtained from a study of shared clonotypes between healthy human individuals. This CDR3 contains 16 residues. Germline V lookup: CDR1 SEHNR, CDR2 FQNEAQ (reference sequence). Trimming left V 1 base short and J 1 base short, with 13 bases between. Study-wide results and limits: Researchers sampled blood only, noting tissue repertoires likely differ.

In regard to this clone: What it binds is unknown.

The assay used deep level. TCRdb's table, derived via immunoSEQ multiplex PCR, lists solely in-frame clones and lacks some. The sample records 200,000 to 250,000 clones, 50% to 75% being singletons. Sequences were obtained from memory CD4+ T cells sorted from blood. Documented subset: CD45RA-negative fraction. This sequence was found in a man aged 25-45 years in good health. The rearrangement uses TRBV7-9 and TRBJ2-5; D possibly corresponds to TRBD2 (7 bases). This CDR3 reads CASSLVRGGPQETQYF. The DNA of the CDR3 is TGTGCCAGCAGCTTAGTGAGGGGGGGACCCCAAGAGACCCAGTACTTC.